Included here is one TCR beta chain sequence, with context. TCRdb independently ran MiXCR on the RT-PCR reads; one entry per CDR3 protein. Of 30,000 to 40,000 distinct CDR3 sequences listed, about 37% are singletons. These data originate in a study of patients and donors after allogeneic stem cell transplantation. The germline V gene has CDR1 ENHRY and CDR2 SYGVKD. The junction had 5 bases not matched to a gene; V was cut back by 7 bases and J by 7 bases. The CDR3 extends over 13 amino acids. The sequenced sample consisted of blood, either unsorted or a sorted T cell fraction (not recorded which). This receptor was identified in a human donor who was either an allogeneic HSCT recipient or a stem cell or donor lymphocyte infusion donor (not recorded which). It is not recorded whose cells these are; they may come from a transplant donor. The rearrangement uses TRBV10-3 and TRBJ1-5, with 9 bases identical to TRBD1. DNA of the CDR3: TGTGCCATCAATACAGGGGGCGGACAGCCCCAGCATTTT. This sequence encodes CAINTGGGQPQHF.